This T cell receptor beta chain is from a study of blood T cell repertoires in COVID-19. Using immunoSEQ multiplex PCR, the repertoire was profiled, and TCRdb retains in-frame clones only, with some absent. The table records 40,000 to 55,000 clones, 70% to 90% of them present only once. V was clipped by 2 bases and J by 2 bases; unmatched bases: 9. CDR3 length equals 17 residues. Germline CDR1 is KGHSH and CDR2 is LQKENI. The sequence was obtained from a man in his fifties with active COVID-19. The chain couples TRBV18 to TRBJ2-3; 8 bases map to TRBD1. The specimen sequenced was peripheral blood. CDR3 bases: TGTGCCAGCTCACCAAGGGACAGGTATAGATTCACAGATACGCAGTATTTT. It specifies CASSPRDRYRFTDTQYF.